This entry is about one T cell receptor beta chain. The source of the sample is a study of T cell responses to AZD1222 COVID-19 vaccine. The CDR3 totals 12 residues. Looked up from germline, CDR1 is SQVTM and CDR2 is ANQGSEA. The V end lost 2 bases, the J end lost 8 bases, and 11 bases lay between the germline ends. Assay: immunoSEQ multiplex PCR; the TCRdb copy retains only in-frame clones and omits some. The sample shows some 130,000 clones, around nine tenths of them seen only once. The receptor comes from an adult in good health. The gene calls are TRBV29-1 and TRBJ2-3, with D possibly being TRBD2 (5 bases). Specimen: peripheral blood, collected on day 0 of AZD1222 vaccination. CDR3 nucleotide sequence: TGCAGCGTTGAACTCTCCGGAGGTACGCAGTATTTT. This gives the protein CSVELSGGTQYF.